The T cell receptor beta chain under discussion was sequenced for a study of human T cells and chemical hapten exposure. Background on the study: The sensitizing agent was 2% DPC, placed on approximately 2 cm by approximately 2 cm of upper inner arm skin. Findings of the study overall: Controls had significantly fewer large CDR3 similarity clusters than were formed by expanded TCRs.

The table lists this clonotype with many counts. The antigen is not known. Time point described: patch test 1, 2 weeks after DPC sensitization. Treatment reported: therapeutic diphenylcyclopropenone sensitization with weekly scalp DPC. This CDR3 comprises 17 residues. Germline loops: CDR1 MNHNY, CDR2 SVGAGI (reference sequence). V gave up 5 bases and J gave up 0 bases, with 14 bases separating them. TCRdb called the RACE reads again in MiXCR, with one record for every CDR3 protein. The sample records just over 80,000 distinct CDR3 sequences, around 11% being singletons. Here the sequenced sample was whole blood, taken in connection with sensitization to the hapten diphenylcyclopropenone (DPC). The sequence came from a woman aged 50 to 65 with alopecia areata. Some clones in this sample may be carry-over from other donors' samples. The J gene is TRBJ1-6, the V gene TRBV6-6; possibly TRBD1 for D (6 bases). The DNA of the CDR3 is TGTGCCAGCAGTCCACCGACAGGAAGCTCCTATAATTCACCCCTCCACTTT. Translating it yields CASSPPTGSSYNSPLHF.